This T cell receptor (beta chain) is from a study of beta chain features in type 1 diabetes. Sequenced material consisted of expressed TCRB transcripts (all of the isolated RNA was reverse transcribed). The table came from immunoSEQ multiplex PCR; TCRdb's copy has only in-frame clones and leaves some out. Of under 950,000 clones in the sample, 17% were seen once. The V and J ends lost 3 bases and 1 base, in that order; junction bases with no gene match: 5. The CDR3 loop spans 16 amino acids. Looked up from germline, CDR1 is SNHLY and CDR2 is FYNNEI. The rearrangement links TRBV2 to TRBJ1-3; TRBD1 agrees at 8 bases. This clonotype was obtained from a woman between 18 and 30 years old in good health. Source material: naive CD4+ T cells from blood. CDR3 coding DNA: TGTGCCAGCAGTGACAGGGGGCCCCATTCTGGAAACACCATATATTTT. Translation gives CASSDRGPHSGNTIYF. The whole variable domain, filled in from reference TRBV2 and TRBJ1-3, reads EPEVTQTPSHQVTQMGQEVILRCVPISNHLYFYWYRQILGQKVEFLVSFYNNEISEKSEIFDDQFSVERPDGSNFTLKIRSTKLEDSAMYFCASSDRGPHSGNTIYFGEGSWLTVV.